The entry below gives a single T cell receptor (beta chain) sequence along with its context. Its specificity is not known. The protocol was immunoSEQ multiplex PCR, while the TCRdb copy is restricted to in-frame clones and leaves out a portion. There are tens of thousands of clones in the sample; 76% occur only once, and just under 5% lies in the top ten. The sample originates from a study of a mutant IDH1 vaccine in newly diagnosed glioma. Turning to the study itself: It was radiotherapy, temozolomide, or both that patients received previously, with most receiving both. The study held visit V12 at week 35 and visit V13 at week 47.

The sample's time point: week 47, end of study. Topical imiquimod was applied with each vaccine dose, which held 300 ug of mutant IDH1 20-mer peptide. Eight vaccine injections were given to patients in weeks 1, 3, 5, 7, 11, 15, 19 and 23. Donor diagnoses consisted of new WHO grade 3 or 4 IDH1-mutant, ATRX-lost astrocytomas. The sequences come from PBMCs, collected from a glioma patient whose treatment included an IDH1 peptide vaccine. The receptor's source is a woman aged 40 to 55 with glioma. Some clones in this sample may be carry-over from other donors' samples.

CDR3 bases: TGTGCCAGCAGTGAAGACCCGCCGGGCCGCTACGAGCAGTACTTC. This codes for CASSEDPPGRYEQYF. The gene calls are TRBV6-1 and TRBJ2-7; D unclear. Germline V gene sequence: CDR1 MNHNS, CDR2 SASEGT. The CDR3 sequence is 15 residues long. Trimming removed 1 base at V and 3 bases at J, with 13 bases between.